This T cell receptor beta chain derives from a study of CD8 T cells in ankylosing spondylitis. TCRdb fed the 5' RACE reads into MiXCR, producing one record per CDR3 protein. The sample holds roughly 280,000 distinct CDR3 sequences, approximately 20% seen once. V lost 4 bases and J lost 3; bases outside the gene matches: 5. CDR3 length equals 14 residues. Germline V CDR1 and CDR2: SGHRS, YFSETQ. The gene calls are TRBV5-1 and TRBJ2-5, with 8 positions matching TRBD1. The receptor comes from a male donor with ankylosing spondylitis or in good health (not recorded which). The sample comprised blood, either unsorted or a sorted T cell fraction (not recorded which). The CDR3 bases are TGCGCCAGCAGCGGCCAGACAGGGGAAGAGACCCAGTACTTC. The encoded protein is CASSGQTGEETQYF.